Shown below are 19 T cell receptor beta chains from a single sample sequenced in a study of patients and donors after allogeneic stem cell transplantation. Each CDR3 protein is one row after TCRdb ran MiXCR on the RT-PCR reads. Of about 960,000 distinct CDR3 sequences in the sample, roughly 18% were seen once. The specimen was blood, either unsorted or a sorted T cell fraction (not recorded which). These receptor sequences come from a human donor who was either an allogeneic HSCT recipient or a stem cell or donor lymphocyte infusion donor (not recorded which). It is not recorded whose cells these are; they may come from a transplant donor.

The chain employs TRBV20-1 and TRBJ1-4; 7 bases line up with TRBD1. The V segment lost 0 bases and the J segment 8 bases; nucleotides outside the gene matches: 6. The CDR3 extends over 14 amino acids. The V gene's germline CDR1 is DFQATT and CDR2 SNEGSKA (reference sequence). The CDR3: CSARETGLGEKLFF. DNA for the CDR3: TGCAGTGCTAGAGAGACAGGGTTAGGGGAAAAACTGTTTTTT.

The chain combines TRBV4-3 with TRBJ2-3, with 15 bases matching TRBD2. V trimming: 1 base; J trimming: 5 bases; junction bases outside the gene matches: 4. CDR1 and CDR2 from the germline V gene are LGHNA and YSLEER. CDR3 length: 17 residues. DNA of the CDR3: TGCGCCAGCAGCCAAGGGACTAGCGGGGGGGCCCGAGATACGCAGTATTTT. It is translated as CASSQGTSGGARDTQYF.

This clonotype was seen more than once but under ten times. The rearrangement uses TRBV27 and TRBJ1-1; weak D call: TRBD1 (5 bases). Germline CDR1 is MNHEY and CDR2 is SMNVEV (reference sequence). V was clipped by 0 bases and J by 3 bases, with 8 bases between them. The CDR3 covers 14 residues. As DNA, the CDR3 is TGTGCCAGCAGTTTATCCAGGGAGGACACTGAAGCTTTCTTT. It yields the protein CASSLSREDTEAFF.

The sample holds a few counts of this clonotype. This chain connects TRBV5-1 to TRBJ1-2; 10 bases line up with TRBD1. This CDR3 comprises 16 residues. V lost 1 base to trimming and J lost 4 bases; unmatched junction nucleotides: 7. Looked up from germline, CDR1 is SGHRS and CDR2 is YFSETQ. CDR3 coding DNA: TGCGCCAGCAGCTTGTCTCTGGGACAGGGGACCTATGGCTACACCTTC. The encoded protein is CASSLSLGQGTYGYTF. Together with reference TRBV5-1 and TRBJ1-2, the CDR3 gives the full variable domain: KAGVTQTPRYLIKTRGQQVTLSCSPISGHRSVSWYQQTPGQGLQFLFEYFSETQRNKGNFPGRFSGRQFSNSRSEMNVSTLELGDSALYLCASSLSLGQGTYGYTFGSGTRLTVV.

The chain uses TRBV9 and TRBJ2-1, with TRBD2 identical over 8 bases. Per germline, CDR1 SGDLS and CDR2 YYNGEE. The CDR3 consists of 15 residues. The trim removed 4 bases at V and 8 bases at J, leaving 11 bases unmatched. Written as DNA, the CDR3 is TGTGCCAGCAGCTCCCTCCCGGGAGGGTTCCATGAGCAGTTCTTC. The encoded protein is CASSSLPGGFHEQFF.

The gene calls are TRBV20-1 and TRBJ2-1; D tentatively fits TRBD1 or TRBD2 (5 bases each). Deletions cut 5 bases from V and 5 bases from J, with 13 bases between. The germline V gene has CDR1 DFQATT and CDR2 SNEGSKA (reference sequence). The CDR3 runs 13 residues. The CDR3 DNA is TGCAGTGCTGACGGCAGGGACGACAATGAGCAGTTCTTC. Translation gives CSADGRDDNEQFF.

The V gene is TRBV11-3, the J gene TRBJ2-7; no clear D. Germline CDR1 and CDR2: SGHNT and YENEEA. V lost 0 bases and J lost 5, with 8 bases in between. The CDR3 totals 13 residues. CDR3 loop: CASSLDGPNEQYF. The CDR3 nucleotides read TGTGCCAGCAGCTTAGACGGCCCCAACGAGCAGTACTTC.

The chain recombines TRBV30 with TRBJ1-1; possible D gene TRBD1, 5 bases. The V gene's germline CDR1 is GTSNPN and CDR2 SVGIG (reference sequence). The germline V and J ends were trimmed by 4 bases and 3 bases, with 12 bases remaining between them. The CDR3 sequence is 13 residues long. CDR3 region: CAWKGYLDTEAFF. CDR3 bases: TGTGCCTGGAAGGGGTATTTGGACACTGAAGCTTTCTTT.

In this sample, this clonotype turned up a few times. The chain employs TRBV12-3 or TRBV12-4 and TRBJ2-1; no clear D gene. The CDR3 has 15 amino acids. V lost 6 bases and J lost 2, with 14 bases in between. The CDR3 nucleotides are TGTGCCAGCAGCCCCGGTCCTGGGACCTACAATGAGCAGTTCTTC. Translating gives CASSPGPGTYNEQFF.

This sequence joins TRBV6-5 and TRBJ2-1; 8 positions agree with TRBD2. The CDR3 is 16 residues long. CDR1 is MNHEY and CDR2 is SVGAGI in the germline V gene. After removal of 4 bases from V and 4 bases from J, the junction contained 9 bases not matched to a gene. CDR3 in DNA: TGTGCCAGCAGTTTTGAAAGCGGGAGAGGGTACAATGAGCAGTTCTTC. Encoded protein: CASSFESGRGYNEQFF.

The sample holds a few counts of this clonotype. CDR3 sequence reads: CASRERGGQGAHEQYF. The CDR3 DNA is TGTGCCAGCAGGGAAAGAGGGGGACAGGGGGCCCACGAGCAGTACTTC. The chain carries TRBV2 and TRBJ2-7; 12 nucleotides align to TRBD1. CDR1 is SNHLY and CDR2 is FYNNEI in the germline V gene. The CDR3 length is 16 residues. With V trimmed by 6 bases and J by 5 bases, 11 bases remained unmatched.

A few counts support this clonotype. The chain recombines TRBV11-1 with TRBJ1-5; TRBD1 aligns across 12 bases. The V gene's germline CDR1 is SGHAT and CDR2 FQDESV (reference sequence). This CDR3 has 19 residues. V dropped 6 bases and J dropped 1; count of bases not matched to a gene: 13. Here the CDR3 DNA reads TGTGCCAGCAGTTTATCCGGGACAGGGGGCGCGGGGAGCAATCAGCCCCAGCATTTT. It codes for CASSLSGTGGAGSNQPQHF.

The rearrangement joins TRBV29-1 to TRBJ2-1, with 9 bases aligning to TRBD1. J lost 2 bases, V lost 3 bases, and 11 bases had no gene match. This CDR3 comprises 17 residues. Germline CDR1 is SQVTM and CDR2 is ANQGSEA. CDR3 nucleotides: TGCAGCGTTGAGGTGGTCCGGGACAGGGACCCCTACAATGAGCAGTTCTTC. It translates to CSVEVVRDRDPYNEQFF.

This chain connects TRBV20-1 to TRBJ1-2; D is unresolved. The V gene lost 3 bases and the J gene lost 7 bases, with 15 bases spanning the gap. The germline V gene encodes CDR1 DFQATT and CDR2 SNEGSKA (reference sequence). This CDR3 region has 13 residues. CDR3 nucleotides: TGCAGTGCTAGTGAACCCCCGGACGCTGGCTACACCTTC. It is translated as CSASEPPDAGYTF.

The J gene is TRBJ2-1, the V gene TRBV18; TRBD2 matches 11 bases. The V and J ends lost 5 bases and 8 bases, in that order; junction bases with no gene match: 8. The germline V gene has CDR1 KGHSH and CDR2 LQKENI. This CDR3 is built from 15 residues. CDR3 nucleotide sequence: TGTGCCAGCTCAACCACTAGCGGGAGTCTTCATGAGCAGTTCTTC. Protein: CASSTTSGSLHEQFF. The full variable domain, with the rest looked up from reference TRBV18 and TRBJ2-1, is NAGVMQNPRHLVRRRGQEARLRCSPMKGHSHVYWYRQLPEEGLKFMVYLQKENIIDESGMPKERFSAEFPKEGPSILRIQQVVRGDSAAYFCASSTTSGSLHEQFFGPGTRLTVL.

This clonotype occurred a few times. The chain has TRBV6-5 and TRBJ2-7, with 10 bases aligning to TRBD2. J lost 3 bases, V lost 2 bases, and 7 bases had no gene match. The CDR3 runs 16 residues. The V gene's germline CDR1 is MNHEY and CDR2 SVGAGI. The CDR3 here is CASSYGRASGGYEQYF. For the CDR3, the DNA is TGTGCCAGCAGTTACGGAAGGGCTAGCGGGGGCTACGAGCAGTACTTC.

The J gene is TRBJ2-7, the V gene TRBV5-6; possible D gene TRBD1, 6 bases. The CDR3 loop spans 13 amino acids. V was cut by 7 bases and J by 0 bases, with 11 bases left in between. The germline CDR1 and CDR2 sequences are SGHDT and YYEEEE. CDR3 in DNA: TGTGCCAGCGCGGACAGTGACTCCTACGAGCAGTACTTC. Its protein is CASADSDSYEQYF.

This clonotype is a singleton in its sample. The gene calls are TRBV11-2 and TRBJ2-7, with 9 bases that match TRBD2. The CDR3 sequence is 16 residues long. Germline assignment: CDR1 SGHAT and CDR2 FQNNGV. With 5 bases clipped from V and 3 bases from J, the junction kept 11 bases outside the gene matches. CDR3 region: CASSHTSASGNYEQYF. The CDR3 DNA follows: TGTGCCAGCAGCCACACTAGCGCTAGCGGGAACTACGAGCAGTACTTC.

This sequence joins TRBV4-3 and TRBJ2-2, with D uncertain. The CDR3 is 13 residues long. The V gene lost 0 bases and the J gene lost 6 bases, with 5 bases spanning the gap. Germline V gene sequence: CDR1 LGHNA, CDR2 YSLEER. The CDR3 loop is CASSQEVSGELFF. The CDR3 region has the DNA TGCGCCAGCAGCCAAGAGGTATCCGGGGAGCTGTTTTTT.